The 8 T cell receptor beta chains below all came from one sample that was sequenced in a study of patients and donors after allogeneic stem cell transplantation. Via MiXCR, TCRdb re-called the RT-PCR reads, giving one row per CDR3 protein. The sample records about 160,000 distinct CDR3 sequences, about two fifths being singletons. Input material: blood, either unsorted or a sorted T cell fraction (not recorded which). The receptors shown here come from a human donor who was either an allogeneic HSCT recipient or a stem cell or donor lymphocyte infusion donor (not recorded which). It is not recorded whose cells these are; they may come from a transplant donor.

This clonotype was counted between two and nine times. V usage is TRBV6-2 or TRBV6-3 and J usage is TRBJ1-1; 9 bases align to TRBD1. Germline trimming cut 6 bases from V and 3 bases from J; bases unmatched to any gene: 5. The CDR3 sequence is 14 residues long. CDR1 and CDR2 (germline): MNHEY, SVGEGT. The DNA for the CDR3 is TGTGCCAGCAGCAACCGGGACAGGGACACTGAAGCTTTCTTT. Protein sequence: CASSNRDRDTEAFF.

The V call is TRBV7-9, the J call TRBJ1-1; maybe TRBD1 (6 bases). The ends were cut back, 5 bases at V and 0 bases at J, with 19 bases in the middle. This CDR3 is 17 amino acids long. Germline V lookup: CDR1 SEHNR, CDR2 FQNEAQ (reference sequence). CDR3 DNA: TGTGCCAGCAGCCTGCGGGACAACTGGGGGATGAACACTGAAGCTTTCTTT. This codes for CASSLRDNWGMNTEAFF.

This chain connects TRBV20-1 to TRBJ2-7; D may be TRBD1 (6 bases). Germline loops: CDR1 DFQATT, CDR2 SNEGSKA (reference sequence). V lost 6 bases and J 1 base, leaving 16 bases between the germline ends. The CDR3 loop spans 14 amino acids. Here the CDR3 reads CSASWQGRSYEQYV. The DNA of the CDR3 is TGCAGTGCGTCATGGCAGGGGCGTTCCTACGAGCAGTACGTC.

The rearrangement joins TRBV6-6 to TRBJ1-2, with a possible D match to TRBD1 (6 bases). Looked up from germline, CDR1 is MNHNY and CDR2 is SVGAGI (reference sequence). V lost 2 bases and J 4 bases, leaving 17 bases between the germline ends. The CDR3 spans 16 residues. The CDR3 DNA reads as TGTGCCAGCAGTTACGGGGGGCAGGGCGGGCGCTATGGCTACACCTTC. This translates into CASSYGGQGGRYGYTF.

The chain joins TRBV24-1 to TRBJ1-1; the D is unclear. Per germline, CDR1 KGHDR and CDR2 SFDVKD. The germline V and J ends were trimmed by 0 bases and 7 bases, with 5 bases remaining between them. This CDR3 is built from 12 residues. CDR3 region: CATSDLGSEAFF. CDR3 bases: TGTGCCACCAGTGATTTGGGCAGTGAAGCTTTCTTT.

A few counts support this clonotype. The CDR3 region is CASSYDRSPYNSPLHF. The CDR3 nucleotides are TGTGCCAGCAGCTACGACAGGTCCCCCTATAATTCACCCCTCCACTTT. This rearrangement joins TRBV7-9 to TRBJ1-6; D may be TRBD1 (6 bases). Germline loops: CDR1 SEHNR, CDR2 FQNEAQ (reference sequence). V was pared by 4 bases and J by 2 bases, with 12 bases between. The CDR3 spans 16 residues.

The V call is TRBV27, the J call TRBJ1-3; unclear D gene. CDR1 is MNHEY and CDR2 is SMNVEV in the germline V gene (reference sequence). Trimming removed 2 bases from V and 2 bases from J, with 13 bases in between. The CDR3 is 16 residues long. CDR3 in DNA: TGTGCCAGCAGTTTAGTTTTCGGAAGCCCTGGAAACACCATATATTTT. Its translation: CASSLVFGSPGNTIYF.

The genes are TRBV5-1 and TRBJ1-1, with a possible D match to TRBD1 (5 bases). Between the trimmed V and J ends, which lost 3 bases and 1 base, there was a span of 13 bases. CDR3 length: 15 amino acids. CDR1 and CDR2 (germline): SGHRS, YFSETQ. The CDR3 DNA sequence: TGCGCCAGCAGCTGGTTCAGGGAGGGGAACACTGAAGCTTTCTTT. Translated: CASSWFREGNTEAFF. Complete variable domain (other parts from reference TRBV5-1 and TRBJ1-1): KAGVTQTPRYLIKTRGQQVTLSCSPISGHRSVSWYQQTPGQGLQFLFEYFSETQRNKGNFPGRFSGRQFSNSRSEMNVSTLELGDSALYLCASSWFREGNTEAFFGQGTRLTVV.